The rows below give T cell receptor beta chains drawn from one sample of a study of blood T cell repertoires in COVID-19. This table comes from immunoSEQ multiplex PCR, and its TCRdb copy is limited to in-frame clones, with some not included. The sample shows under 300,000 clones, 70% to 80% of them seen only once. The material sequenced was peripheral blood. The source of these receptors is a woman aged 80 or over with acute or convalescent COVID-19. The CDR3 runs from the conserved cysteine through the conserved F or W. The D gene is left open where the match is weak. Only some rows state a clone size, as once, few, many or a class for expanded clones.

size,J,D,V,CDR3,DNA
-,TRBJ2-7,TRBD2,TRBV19,CASSIRGLAGVLYF,TGTGCCAGTAGTATAAGGGGACTAGCGGGAGTTTTGTACTTC
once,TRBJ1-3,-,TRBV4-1,CASSIRQASSSGNTIYF,TGCGCCAGCAGCATACGACAGGCGTCGAGCTCTGGAAACACCATATATTTT
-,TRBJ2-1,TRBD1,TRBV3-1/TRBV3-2,CASSFLHFRDRYNNEQFF,TGTGCCAGCAGCTTCCTTCACTTCCGGGACAGGTACAACAATGAGCAGTTCTTC
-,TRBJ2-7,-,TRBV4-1,CASSQEGPGSSYEQYF,TGCGCCAGCAGCCAAGAAGGTCCGGGGAGCTCCTACGAGCAGTACTTC
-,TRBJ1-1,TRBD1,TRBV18,CASSPSVTGTNTEAFF,TGTGCCAGCTCACCCTCAGTGACAGGGACGAACACTGAAGCTTTCTTT
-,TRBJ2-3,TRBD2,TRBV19,CASWGSGEGDTQYF,TGTGCCAGTTGGGGTAGCGGGGAAGGAGATACGCAGTATTTT
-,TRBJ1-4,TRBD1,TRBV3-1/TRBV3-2,CASSRGGQATNEKLFF,TGTGCCAGCAGCCGAGGCGGACAGGCGACTAATGAAAAACTGTTTTTT
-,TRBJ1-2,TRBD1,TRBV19,CASSLNPTGGIYGYTF,TGTGCCAGTAGTCTTAATCCAACAGGGGGCATTTATGGCTACACCTTC
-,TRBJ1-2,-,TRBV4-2,CASSQVIQGRDYGYTF,TGTGCCAGCAGCCAAGTAATTCAGGGGAGGGACTATGGCTACACCTTC
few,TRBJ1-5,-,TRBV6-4,CASSGFTDPVQPQHF,TGTGCCAGCAGTGGCTTCACAGATCCGGTTCAGCCCCAGCATTTT
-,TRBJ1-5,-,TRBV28,CASRAQGGSNQPQHF,TGTGCCAGCAGGGCACAGGGAGGGAGTAATCAGCCCCAGCATTTT
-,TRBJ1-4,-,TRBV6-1,CASSVVHGSRGPNEKLFF,TGTGCCAGCAGTGTGGTTCACGGTAGTAGAGGGCCTAATGAAAAACTGTTTTTT
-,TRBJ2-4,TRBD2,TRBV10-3,CAISVEAGEAIQYF,TGTGCCATCAGTGTTGAAGCGGGAGAGGCCATTCAGTACTTC
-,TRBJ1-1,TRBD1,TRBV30,CAWHPGTGGVNTEAFF,TGTGCCTGGCATCCCGGGACAGGGGGCGTGAACACTGAAGCTTTCTTT
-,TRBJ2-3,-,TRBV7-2,CASSLTGGPPTDTQYF,TGTGCCAGCAGCTTAACGGGCGGGCCCCCCACAGATACGCAGTATTTT
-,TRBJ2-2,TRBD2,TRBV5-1,CASSISGTSAGELFF,TGCGCCAGCAGCATCTCCGGGACTAGTGCCGGGGAGCTGTTTTTT
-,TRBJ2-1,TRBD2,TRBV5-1,CASSFRLAGGAGNEQFF,TGCGCCAGCAGCTTCAGACTAGCGGGTGGGGCAGGGAATGAGCAGTTCTTC
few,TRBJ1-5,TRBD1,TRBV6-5,CASSPGTGTAQPQHF,TGTGCCAGCAGTCCGGGGACAGGCACTGCTCAGCCCCAGCATTTT
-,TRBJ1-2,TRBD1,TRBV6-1,CASRDTTGDYGYTF,TGTGCCAGCAGGGATACCACAGGGGACTATGGCTACACCTTC
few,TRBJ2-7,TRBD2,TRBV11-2,CASRLSGATEQYF,TGTGCCAGCAGGCTAAGCGGGGCTACCGAGCAGTACTTC
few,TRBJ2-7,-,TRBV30,CAWSVYGRGYEQYF,TGTGCCTGGAGTGTTTACGGAAGGGGGTACGAGCAGTACTTC
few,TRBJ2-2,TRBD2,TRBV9,CASSVGPSGILTGELFF,TGTGCCAGCAGCGTAGGTCCTAGCGGGATCCTCACCGGGGAGCTGTTTTTT
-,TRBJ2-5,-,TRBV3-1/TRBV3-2,CASSQASKTQYF,TGTGCCAGCAGCCAAGCTAGCAAGACCCAGTACTTC
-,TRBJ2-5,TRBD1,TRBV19,CASSMGTGGVETQYF,TGTGCCAGTAGTATGGGGACAGGGGGCGTAGAGACCCAGTACTTC
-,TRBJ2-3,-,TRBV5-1,CASSLWGTPSTDTQYF,TGCGCCAGCAGCTTGTGGGGGACTCCAAGCACAGATACGCAGTATTTT
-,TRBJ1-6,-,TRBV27,CASRYIGRWNSPLHF,TGTGCCAGCAGGTACATAGGGAGGTGGAATTCACCCCTCCACTTT
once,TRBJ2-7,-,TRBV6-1,CASSEGGQGRGLYEQYF,TGTGCCAGCAGTGAAGGGGGCCAGGGCAGGGGTCTCTACGAGCAGTACTTC
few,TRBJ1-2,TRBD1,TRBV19,CASRRQGNYGYTF,TGTGCCAGTAGAAGACAGGGAAACTATGGCTACACCTTC
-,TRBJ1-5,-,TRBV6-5,CASSSINQPQHF,TGTGCCAGCAGTTCCATTAATCAGCCCCAGCATTTT
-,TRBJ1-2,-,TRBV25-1,CASSNGKGYTF,TGTGCCAGCAGTAACGGGAAGGGCTACACCTTC
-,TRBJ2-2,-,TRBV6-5,CASSYSTRNTGELFF,TGTGCCAGCAGTTACTCAACTAGAAACACCGGGGAGCTGTTTTTT
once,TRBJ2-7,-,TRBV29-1,CSVTDGYEQYF,TGCAGCGTAACAGACGGCTACGAGCAGTACTTC
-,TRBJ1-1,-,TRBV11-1,CASSPTFGGGAEAFF,TGTGCCAGCAGCCCTACTTTCGGGGGGGGCGCTGAAGCTTTCTTT
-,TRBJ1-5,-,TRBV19,CASSIGGVSNQPQHF,TGTGCCAGTAGTATCGGAGGGGTTAGCAATCAGCCCCAGCATTTT
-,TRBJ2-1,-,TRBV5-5,CASSLAGGTKGSEQFF,TGTGCCAGCAGCTTGGCCGGCGGGACGAAGGGTTCGGAGCAGTTCTTC